These T cell receptor beta chains were read from a single sample in a study of CD8 T cells in Susac syndrome. TCRdb processed the immunoSEQ multiplex PCR reads anew with MiXCR; each CDR3 protein has one entry. There are 90,000 to 150,000 distinct CDR3 sequences in the sample; 90% to 95% occur only once, and 0.095% to 0.1% lies in the top ten. Sequences were obtained from CD4+ T cells from PBMCs. The receptors were sampled from a human donor in good health. Both conserved end residues are part of each CDR3. Fields, in order: clone size, V gene, J gene, D gene, CDR3 protein, CDR3 DNA. D genes are given only for firm matches. Rows give clone size only sometimes, using once, few, many, or a class for an expanded clone.

abundance: NA; v_gene: TRBV5-1; j_gene: TRBJ2-3; d_gene: TRBD1; CDR3aa: CASSLEGAFTDTQYF; CDR3nt: TGCGCCAGCAGCTTGGAGGGGGCGTTCACAGATACGCAGTATTTT
abundance: NA; v_gene: TRBV30; j_gene: TRBJ1-2; d_gene: NA; CDR3aa: CAWRRDSYGYTF; CDR3nt: TGTGCCTGGAGGAGGGATTCCTATGGCTACACCTTC
abundance: NA; v_gene: TRBV20-1; j_gene: TRBJ2-2; d_gene: TRBD1; CDR3aa: CSVPDRMNTGELFF; CDR3nt: TGCAGTGTCCCGGACAGGATGAACACCGGGGAGCTGTTTTTT
abundance: once; v_gene: TRBV3-1; j_gene: TRBJ2-7; d_gene: TRBD2; CDR3aa: CASSQDSGREQYF; CDR3nt: TGTGCCAGCAGCCAAGATAGCGGGCGAGAGCAGTACTTC
abundance: NA; v_gene: TRBV4-2; j_gene: TRBJ2-1; d_gene: NA; CDR3aa: CASSQDPPGSLLSYNEQFF; CDR3nt: TGTGCCAGCAGCCAAGATCCCCCAGGGTCCTTGCTGTCCTACAATGAGCAGTTCTTC
abundance: NA; v_gene: TRBV19; j_gene: TRBJ1-1; d_gene: TRBD1; CDR3aa: CASSIGWTGADEAFF; CDR3nt: TGTGCCAGTAGTATAGGATGGACAGGCGCCGATGAAGCTTTCTTT
abundance: NA; v_gene: TRBV18; j_gene: TRBJ1-3; d_gene: NA; CDR3aa: CASSRTEAGNTIYF; CDR3nt: TGTGCCAGCTCACGAACAGAGGCTGGAAACACCATATATTTT
abundance: NA; v_gene: TRBV19; j_gene: TRBJ1-5; d_gene: NA; CDR3aa: CASSMGSFRSNQPQHF; CDR3nt: TGTGCCAGTAGTATGGGCAGCTTTAGAAGCAATCAGCCCCAGCATTTT
abundance: NA; v_gene: TRBV9; j_gene: TRBJ1-4; d_gene: NA; CDR3aa: CASSVGVGPGEKLFF; CDR3nt: TGTGCCAGCAGCGTAGGGGTGGGCCCGGGAGAAAAACTGTTTTTT
abundance: NA; v_gene: TRBV5-1; j_gene: TRBJ2-3; d_gene: TRBD2; CDR3aa: CASSLGSGRAADTQYF; CDR3nt: TGCGCCAGCAGCTTGGGTAGCGGGAGGGCCGCAGATACGCAGTATTTT
abundance: NA; v_gene: TRBV15; j_gene: TRBJ1-5; d_gene: TRBD1; CDR3aa: CATIDRGSGQPQHF; CDR3nt: TGTGCCACTATCGACAGGGGATCAGGTCAGCCCCAGCATTTT
abundance: NA; v_gene: TRBV19; j_gene: TRBJ1-5; d_gene: TRBD1; CDR3aa: CASSIPDRGNQPQHF; CDR3nt: TGTGCCAGTAGTATACCGGACAGGGGCAATCAGCCCCAGCATTTT
abundance: NA; v_gene: TRBV5-1; j_gene: TRBJ1-5; d_gene: NA; CDR3aa: CASSLEGQELGQPQHF; CDR3nt: TGCGCCAGCAGCTTGGAGGGGCAGGAGCTAGGACAGCCCCAGCATTTT
abundance: NA; v_gene: TRBV5-1; j_gene: TRBJ1-4; d_gene: TRBD1; CDR3aa: CASSLAGGNNEKLFF; CDR3nt: TGCGCCAGCAGCTTGGCAGGGGGGAACAATGAAAAACTGTTTTTT
abundance: NA; v_gene: TRBV25-1; j_gene: TRBJ1-4; d_gene: TRBD1; CDR3aa: CASSDPGTGATNEKLFF; CDR3nt: TGTGCCAGCAGTGACCCCGGGACAGGGGCAACTAATGAAAAACTGTTTTTT
abundance: NA; v_gene: TRBV3-1; j_gene: TRBJ2-7; d_gene: NA; CDR3aa: CASSQATGFYEQYF; CDR3nt: TGTGCCAGCAGCCAAGCTACGGGTTTCTACGAGCAGTACTTC
abundance: NA; v_gene: TRBV20-1; j_gene: TRBJ1-2; d_gene: NA; CDR3aa: CSALKPDGYTF; CDR3nt: TGCAGTGCCCTCAAGCCGGATGGCTACACCTTC
abundance: NA; v_gene: TRBV7-9; j_gene: TRBJ2-1; d_gene: NA; CDR3aa: CASSLYAGFYNEQFF; CDR3nt: TGTGCCAGCAGCTTATACGCGGGGTTTTACAATGAGCAGTTCTTC
abundance: NA; v_gene: TRBV6-5; j_gene: TRBJ2-2; d_gene: NA; CDR3aa: CASSYDGDTGELFF; CDR3nt: TGTGCCAGCAGTTACGACGGGGACACCGGGGAGCTGTTTTTT
abundance: NA; v_gene: TRBV6-2/TRBV6-3; j_gene: TRBJ2-3; d_gene: NA; CDR3aa: CASSQSDTQYF; CDR3nt: TGTGCCAGCAGCCAGTCAGATACGCAGTATTTT
abundance: NA; v_gene: TRBV9; j_gene: TRBJ2-3; d_gene: TRBD2; CDR3aa: CASSPTTSGRGTDTQYF; CDR3nt: TGTGCCAGCAGCCCAACTACTAGCGGGAGGGGGACAGATACGCAGTATTTT
abundance: NA; v_gene: TRBV18; j_gene: TRBJ2-7; d_gene: TRBD2; CDR3aa: CASSTGLAGGGEQYF; CDR3nt: TGTGCCAGCTCAACCGGACTAGCGGGAGGGGGCGAGCAGTACTTC
abundance: NA; v_gene: TRBV7-9; j_gene: TRBJ1-1; d_gene: NA; CDR3aa: CASSLKGDGTEAFF; CDR3nt: TGTGCCAGCAGCTTAAAGGGTGATGGGACTGAAGCTTTCTTT
abundance: NA; v_gene: TRBV19; j_gene: TRBJ1-1; d_gene: NA; CDR3aa: CASTVTENTEAFF; CDR3nt: TGTGCCAGTACCGTGACGGAGAACACTGAAGCTTTCTTT
abundance: NA; v_gene: TRBV7-2; j_gene: TRBJ2-3; d_gene: NA; CDR3aa: CASSLLRYTDTQYF; CDR3nt: TGTGCCAGCAGCTTACTCAGATACACAGATACGCAGTATTTT